This T cell receptor beta chain was profiled in a study of control samples from healthy donors and cancer patients. TCRdb's copy holds only in-frame clones and misses some; the assay was immunoSEQ multiplex PCR. The data hold about 150,000 clones, with over 90% observed a single time. Trimming left V 0 bases short and J 4 bases short, with 10 bases between. The CDR3 loop spans 15 amino acids. Germline loops: CDR1 LGHDT, CDR2 YNNKEL (reference sequence). The chain links TRBV3-1 (or the pseudogene TRBV3-2) to TRBJ2-1, with a possible D match to TRBD2 (5 bases). This clonotype was obtained from a man over 45 in good health. The sample taken for sequencing was blood. For the CDR3, the DNA is TGTGCCAGCAGCCAAGATAACGGGAATTACAATGAGCAGTTCTTC. Encoded protein: CASSQDNGNYNEQFF.